The clone carrying this T cell receptor (beta chain) was recorded many times. The trim removed 2 bases at V and 4 bases at J, leaving 6 bases unmatched. Germline V gene data show CDR1 as MNHEY and CDR2 as SVGAGI. This CDR3 region has 15 residues. Preparing the TCRbeta library involved the use of unique molecular identifiers. TCRdb processed the PCR reads anew with MiXCR; each CDR3 protein has one entry. The sample shows a few hundred thousand distinct CDR3 sequences, around a tenth of them seen only once. This entry comes from a study of T-cell reconstitution after alpha-beta-depleted transplantation in children.

This receptor was identified in a human donor who donated a stem cell graft to a child with acute lymphoblastic leukemia. Sequencing was performed on PBMCs from the stem cell graft donor, taken from the stem cell graft. The chain links TRBV6-5 to TRBJ2-7, with 9 positions matching TRBD1. CDR3: CASSYRTGGRYEQYF. DNA of the CDR3: TGTGCCAGCAGTTACCGTACAGGGGGCCGGTACGAGCAGTACTTC.